The clone carrying this T cell receptor beta chain has only one observation. The target antigen is unknown. Selected positively for CCR7 and CD45RO-negative, naive CD8 cells excluded terminally differentiated effector memory CD45RA+ cells. Donors were healthy HIV-negative adults without recent acute infections or vaccinations. It was around 220 ng DNA, about 30,000 T cell genomes, that sorted-subset replicate PCRs used. This table comes from immunoSEQ multiplex PCR, and its TCRdb copy is limited to in-frame clones, with some not included. The sample includes roughly 1,800,000 clones, over 85% of them seen just once. The data originate from a study of shared clonotypes between healthy human individuals. Findings and limits, study-wide: Expectations were that clonotype sharing among donors would be affected by sequencing depth. Memory subsets generally showed lower estimated richness than naive subsets.

The CDR3 totals 13 residues. Germline-derived CDR1 and CDR2 are ENHRY and SYGVKD. After removal of 6 bases from V and 5 bases from J, the junction contained 4 bases not matched to a gene. Sequencing was performed on naive CD8+ T cells sorted from blood. The clonotype comes from a young man in good health. The rearrangement links TRBV10-3 to TRBJ1-1; 9 bases fit TRBD1. The CDR3 sequence is CAIRTGGGTEAFF. The DNA of the CDR3 is TGTGCCATCAGAACAGGGGGCGGAACTGAAGCTTTCTTT.